This T cell receptor (beta chain) was sequenced during a study of blood T cell repertoires in COVID-19. This clone was seen repeatedly, ten times or more. Trimming cost V 1 base and J 6 bases, with 13 bases left between them. This CDR3 has 14 amino acids. CDR1 is SGHDT, CDR2 YYEEEE, per germline. In the authors' workflow: Amplification of reference gene primers was used by the study to estimate nucleated cell counts. Using immunoSEQ multiplex PCR, the repertoire was profiled, and TCRdb retains in-frame clones only, with some absent. V and J calls plus clone size are reproduced from that table; the DNA served to infer D and trimming. The data contain some 180,000 clones, around 76% of them seen just once; the ten biggest clones take up 8.6%.

The sample was peripheral blood. The chain combines TRBV5-6 with TRBJ1-1; tentative D call: TRBD1 (5 bases). This receptor was identified in a woman aged 45-65 years with active or convalescent COVID-19. CDR3 bases: TGTGCCAGCAGCTTGCAGGGAAGGAGGGCTGAAGCTTTCTTT. Translating gives CASSLQGRRAEAFF.